This T cell receptor (beta chain) came from a study of identical twins. Many counts were recorded for this clonotype. Germline-derived CDR1 and CDR2 are SQVTM and ANQGSEA. Trimming took 4 bases from V and 0 from J, leaving 15 bases between them. This CDR3 spans 15 amino acids. Template switching added a universal primer binding site, and final cDNA carried unique molecular identifiers. One entry per CDR3 protein results from TCRdb running MiXCR on the 5' RACE reads. The sample lists over 600,000 distinct CDR3 sequences, around 20% occurring once. This sample also appeared in a second study, on T cells expressing NK-cell markers. That source notes: The sequencing cohort of eight donors included seven HCMV-seropositive individuals and one seronegative individual. The study did not resolve the HCMV specificity of expanded NKG2C+ T cell clones.

V is TRBV29-1 and J is TRBJ1-1, with D possibly matching TRBD1 (5 bases). What was sequenced was PBMCs. The TCR was taken from a young woman in good health. Here the CDR3 DNA reads TGCAGCGTTGGTAGGGGCTGGGGAATGAACACTGAAGCTTTCTTT. It translates to CSVGRGWGMNTEAFF.